Detailed here is one T cell receptor beta chain. The data derive from a study of technical replicates of blood from several donors. TCRdb's copy holds only in-frame clones and misses some; the assay was immunoSEQ multiplex PCR. Among around 80,000 clones listed, 95% to 97% were seen once. Germline V gene lookup returns CDR1 SGDLS and CDR2 YYNGEE. The CDR3 consists of 15 residues. Unmatched junction bases numbered 5, after V lost 3 bases and J lost 3 bases. Input material: T cells isolated from PBMCs. This TCR was recovered from a human donor in good health. V is TRBV9 and J is TRBJ2-7, with 11 bases aligning to TRBD1. CDR3 in DNA: TGTGCCAGCAGCGAACCGGGACAGGGGGACTACGAGCAGTACTTC. Translation: CASSEPGQGDYEQYF.